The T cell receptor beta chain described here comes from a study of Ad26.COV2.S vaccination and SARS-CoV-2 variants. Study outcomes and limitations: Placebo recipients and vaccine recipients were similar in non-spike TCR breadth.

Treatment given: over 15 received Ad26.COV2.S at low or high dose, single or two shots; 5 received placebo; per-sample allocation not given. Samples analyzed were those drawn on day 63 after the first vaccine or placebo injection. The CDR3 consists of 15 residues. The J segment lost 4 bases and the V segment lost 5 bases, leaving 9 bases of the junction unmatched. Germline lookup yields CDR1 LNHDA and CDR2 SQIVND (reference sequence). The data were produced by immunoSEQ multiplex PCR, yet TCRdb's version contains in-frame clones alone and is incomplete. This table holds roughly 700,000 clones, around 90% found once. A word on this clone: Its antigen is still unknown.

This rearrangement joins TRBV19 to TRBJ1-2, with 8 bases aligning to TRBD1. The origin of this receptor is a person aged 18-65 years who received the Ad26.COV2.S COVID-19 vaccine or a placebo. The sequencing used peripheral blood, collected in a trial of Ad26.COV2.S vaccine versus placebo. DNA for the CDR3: TGTGCCAGTAGTCCCGGGACAGGTAGATCCTATGGCTACACCTTC. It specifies CASSPGTGRSYGYTF. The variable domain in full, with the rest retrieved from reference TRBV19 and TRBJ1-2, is DGGITQSPKYLFRKEGQNVTLSCEQNLNHDAMYWYRQDPGQGLRLIYYSQIVNDFQKGDIAEGYSVSREKKESFPLTVTSAQKNPTAFYLCASSPGTGRSYGYTFGSGTRLTVV.